The 13 T cell receptor beta chains in this list originate from one sample, sequenced in a study of OX40 agonist ivuxolimab in advanced cancers. The repertoire was sequenced with immunoSEQ multiplex PCR; TCRdb's copy has only in-frame clones and lacks some. The sample gives 75,000 to 100,000 clones, around 80% of which show up once; roughly 5.8% is in the top ten. Sample: CD4+ or CD8+ T cells sorted from blood, taken in a trial of the OX40 agonist ivuxolimab. These receptors were collected from an adult with an advanced solid tumor such as melanoma, head and neck, liver or kidney cancer.

The chain recombines TRBV6-1 with TRBJ2-7; TRBD1 agrees at 10 bases. The ends lost 4 bases at V and 2 bases at J; junction bases unmatched: 2. The V gene's germline CDR1 is MNHNS and CDR2 SASEGT. This CDR3 has 14 residues. Here the CDR3 reads CASSAGQGTYEQYF. As DNA, the CDR3 is TGTGCCAGCAGTGCGGGACAGGGGACCTACGAGCAGTACTTC.

The rearrangement joins TRBV6-1 to TRBJ2-3, with D unresolved. Trimming removed 1 base at V and 8 bases at J, with 4 bases between. The CDR3 has 11 amino acids. Germline V gene data show CDR1 as MNHNS and CDR2 as SASEGT. The CDR3 protein is CASSEGGTQYF. The CDR3 DNA follows: TGTGCCAGCAGTGAAGGTGGTACGCAGTATTTT.

This chain connects TRBV6-6 to TRBJ2-3; a possible D gene is TRBD2 (7 bases). The V gene lost 2 bases and the J gene lost 1 base, with 13 bases spanning the gap. The CDR3 covers 16 residues. Germline CDR1 and CDR2: MNHNY and SVGAGI (reference sequence). The DNA of the CDR3 is TGTGCCAGCAGTTACGACGGGGGGCCGGGCACAGATACGCAGTATTTT. This encodes CASSYDGGPGTDTQYF.

This clone was counted between two and nine times. The rearrangement links TRBV29-1 to TRBJ1-1, with D unclear. The ends were cut back, 4 bases at V and 5 bases at J, with 20 bases in the middle. The CDR3 totals 15 residues. The germline CDR1 and CDR2 sequences are SQVTM and ANQGSEA. The CDR3 DNA is TGCAGCGTTGGGCATCCGGCGCTCACGGGAACTGAAGCTTTCTTT. Amino acid sequence: CSVGHPALTGTEAFF.

The chain links TRBV6-4 to TRBJ2-1; possible D gene TRBD2, 6 bases. Germline-derived CDR1 and CDR2 are MRHNA and SNTAGT. This CDR3 spans 13 amino acids. Trimming cost V 2 bases and J 14 bases, with 16 bases left between them. CDR3 in DNA: TGTGCCAGCAGTGACGTTTGGGGGGAGAGGAAGTTCTTC. Translation: CASSDVWGERKFF.

J is TRBJ1-5 and V is TRBV4-2; 11 bases are shared with TRBD1. J gave up 7 bases and V 0 bases, and 5 bases lay outside the gene matches. CDR3 size: 16 residues. The germline V gene has CDR1 LGHNA and CDR2 YNFKEQ. The DNA for the CDR3 is TGTGCCAGCAGCCAAGAATGGGGACAGGGGGGACAGCCCCAGCATTTT. Amino acids: CASSQEWGQGGQPQHF.

In its sample, this clone was seen once. The gene calls are TRBV10-2 and TRBJ2-7; 8 nucleotides match TRBD1. V shed 11 bases and J 4 bases; nucleotides not matched to a gene: 10. The CDR3 consists of 13 residues. Looked up from germline, CDR1 is WSHSY and CDR2 is SAAADI. The DNA of the CDR3 is TGCGCCTCCTCCGCAGGGACAGGATACGAGCAGTACTTC. Translation gives CASSAGTGYEQYF.

This chain joins TRBV18 and TRBJ1-1, with D possibly TRBD1 on 6 matching bases. Germline loops: CDR1 KGHSH, CDR2 LQKENI. V was shortened by 2 bases and J by 4 bases, with 17 bases between the two germline ends. The CDR3 totals 16 residues. The CDR3 region is CASSPDAAGAGTEAFF. The CDR3 bases are TGTGCCAGCTCACCAGACGCGGCAGGGGCAGGCACTGAAGCTTTCTTT.

As DNA, the CDR3 is TGTGCCAGCAGCCAAGCCGTGACTAGCGGGGCCTCCTACGAGCAGTACTTC. Translated, it gives CASSQAVTSGASYEQYF. V usage is TRBV4-2 and J usage is TRBJ2-7, with TRBD2 identical over 11 bases. This CDR3 spans 17 amino acids. J gave up 0 bases and V 1 base, and 5 bases lay outside the gene matches. From germline, CDR1 is LGHNA and CDR2 YNFKEQ.

This rearrangement joins TRBV6-5 to TRBJ2-1; D is unclear. Germline V gene lookup returns CDR1 MNHEY and CDR2 SVGAGI. V lost 0 bases, J lost 7 bases, and 7 bases lay in between. This CDR3 has 13 residues. CDR3 DNA: TGTGCCAGCAGTTACTCGAACCGGAATGAGCAGTTCTTC. This encodes CASSYSNRNEQFF.

The chain has TRBV7-2 and TRBJ2-7; the D call may be TRBD1 or TRBD2 (5 bases each). The V and J ends lost 5 bases and 0 bases respectively, with 14 bases between them. The CDR3 covers 15 residues. Germline V gene sequence: CDR1 SGHTA, CDR2 FQGNSA. DNA for the CDR3: TGTGCCAGCAGCCGTAGCAGGGAGAGCTCCTACGAGCAGTACTTC. This gives the protein CASSRSRESSYEQYF.

This chain links TRBV5-1 with TRBJ2-5; TRBD1 aligns across 7 bases. The CDR3 is made up of 16 amino acids. The germline CDR1 and CDR2 sequences are SGHRS and YFSETQ. V trimming: 4 bases; J trimming: 4 bases; junction bases outside the gene matches: 13. The CDR3 sequence is CASSTPTGVDGETQYF. As DNA, the CDR3 is TGCGCCAGCAGCACCCCAACAGGGGTAGACGGAGAGACCCAGTACTTC. Full variable domain (outside the CDR3, taken from reference TRBV5-1 and TRBJ2-5): KAGVTQTPRYLIKTRGQQVTLSCSPISGHRSVSWYQQTPGQGLQFLFEYFSETQRNKGNFPGRFSGRQFSNSRSEMNVSTLELGDSALYLCASSTPTGVDGETQYFGPGTRLLVL.

This clone has only one observation. The J gene is TRBJ2-7, the V gene TRBV2; no clear D. In germline, CDR1 is SNHLY, CDR2 FYNNEI. The CDR3 loop spans 14 amino acids. The V gene lost 2 bases and the J gene lost 6 bases, with 14 bases spanning the gap. The CDR3 region has the DNA TGTGCCAGCAGTGAATCTAGTGGTCTTGCCGAGCAGTACTTC. Its protein product is CASSESSGLAEQYF.